This is a list of T cell receptor beta chains from one sample in a study of blood T cell repertoires in COVID-19. TCRdb keeps only in-frame clones here, not all; method: immunoSEQ multiplex PCR. The profile shows some 180,000 clones, around 81% of them singletons. The sample consisted of peripheral blood. Receptor source: a woman aged 40 to 55 with COVID-19, enrolled during active disease. The conserved cysteine and the conserved F or W are not part of the CDR3 here.

>TRBV2
ASSGDRNIQY
>TRBV10-3
ATSTGASYEQY
>TRBV24-1
ATSDLRGADQPQH
>TRBV29-1
SVEGWAGEAF
>TRBV6-6
ASSLQEYTEAF
>TRBV6-6
ASSYSDRSYGYT
>TRBV19
ASSWARDYGYT
>TRBV14
ASSLNRQGSTQY
>TRBV5-5
ASSLGSNYGYT
>TRBV7-6
ASSFFEREASTGELF
>TRBV9
ASSVGDSYGYT
>TRBV2
ASCGEGGGEQF
>TRBV9
ASSERDTLNEQF
>TRBV5-4
ASSSDRGQPQH
>TRBV6-5
ASAVQETQY
>TRBV12-5
ASGLRERSAGELF
>TRBV18
ASSTGGGNQPQH
>TRBV5-1
ASSLVGGLNTEAF
>TRBV5-4
ASSSKSNYGYT
>TRBV19
ASSSTGGYGYT
>TRBV27
ASSFLQINSPLH
>TRBV5-4
ASSLGLAGGYNEQF
>TRBV7-9
ASQSEASGVEF
>TRBV5-1
ASSFGPWRDQPGNEQF
>TRBV5-1
ASSASGRGGQETQY
>TRBV7-6
ASSLYGRAGGRTRGQPQH
>TRBV9
ASSITQDSNTGELF
>TRBV4-1
ASSSPPLSPLH
>TRBV14
ASSQVGSSTGELF
>TRBV30
AWTETYNSPLH
>TRBV7-6
ASSLGGFIAGNTIY
>TRBV28
ASSLQGRLGNTIY
>TRBV10-2
ASSESSSADTQY
>TRBV30
AWRGVSSYNSPLH
>TRBV2
ATYRGFMTTDTQY
>TRBV4-1
ASSQERPPSYEQY
>TRBV6-1
ASSEYEGDSNQPQH
>TRBV6-5
ASSYSIPVANEKLF
>TRBV7-6
ASSRNEQF
>TRBV29-1
SVESQGAGELF
>TRBV27
ASSVYRGRRETQY
>TRBV12-3/TRBV12-4
ASRRSGANVLT
>TRBV2
ASSEGNYRGTEQF
>TRBV7-9
ASSLWTGGTETQY
>TRBV12-3/TRBV12-4
ASRQGNEQF
>TRBV12-3/TRBV12-4
ASRKTGGNEAF
>TRBV30
AWSGTGTTYYNEQF
>TRBV6-5
ASRKWTGKPYGYT
>TRBV10-2
ASSVLLSGEAF
>TRBV4-1
ASSQGGQGFDEQY
>TRBV28
ASSLAGGSGNTIY
>TRBV7-8
ASSSVGGDTGELF
>TRBV15
ATSPRPGGPETQY